The 16 T cell receptor beta chains below were found in one sample sequenced in a study of OX40 agonist ivuxolimab in advanced cancers. Using immunoSEQ multiplex PCR, the repertoire was profiled, and TCRdb retains in-frame clones only, with some absent. The sample contains some 19,000 clones, approximately 87% of which appear only once. The source was CD4+ or CD8+ T cells sorted from blood, collected in a trial of the OX40 agonist ivuxolimab. The receptors derive from an adult with an advanced solid tumor such as melanoma, head and neck, liver or kidney cancer.

The rearrangement uses TRBV6-1 and TRBJ2-3; 16 nucleotides match TRBD2. J gave up 2 bases and V 4 bases, and 12 bases lay outside the gene matches. Germline V gene sequence: CDR1 MNHNS, CDR2 SASEGT. The CDR3 contains 20 residues. DNA of the CDR3: TGTGCCAGCAGTGGATACCCCGGGACTAGCGGGAGGGCCGCCACAGATACGCAGTATTTT. This encodes CASSGYPGTSGRAATDTQYF.

CDR3 region: CASSLSRGWTNTGELFF. CDR3 DNA sequence: TGTGCCAGCAGTTTGTCCAGGGGATGGACGAACACCGGGGAGCTGTTTTTT. This sequence joins TRBV28 and TRBJ2-2, with D perhaps matching TRBD1 (6 bases). V lost 3 bases and J lost 0, with 14 bases in between. CDR1 and CDR2 (germline): MDHEN, SYDVKM. The CDR3 has 17 residues.

J is TRBJ1-2 and V is TRBV29-1; D ambiguous. Trimming left V 4 bases short and J 4 bases short, with 10 bases between. CDR1 SQVTM and CDR2 ANQGSEA come from the germline V gene. The CDR3 covers 12 residues. The CDR3 bases are TGCAGCGTTGTGACAAACTCCTATGGCTACACCTTC. As protein: CSVVTNSYGYTF. Variable domain in full (rest from reference TRBV29-1 and TRBJ1-2): SAVISQKPSRDICQRGTSLTIQCQVDSQVTMMFWYRQQPGQSLTLIATANQGSEATYESGFVIDKFPISRPNLTFSTLTVSNMSPEDSSIYLCSVVTNSYGYTFGSGTRLTVV.

The chain couples TRBV5-4 to TRBJ1-4; D may be TRBD1 (6 bases). This CDR3 region has 15 residues. Germline loops: CDR1 SGHNT, CDR2 YYREEE (reference sequence). V lost 0 bases and J lost 8, with 14 bases in between. The CDR3 spells CASSLVGGQVEKLFF. CDR3 DNA sequence: TGTGCCAGCAGCTTGGTCGGGGGGCAGGTAGAAAAACTGTTTTTT.

This chain connects TRBV9 to TRBJ2-7; tentative D call: TRBD1 (6 bases). The CDR3 contains 15 residues. Trimming removed 0 bases at V and 2 bases at J, with 12 bases between. CDR1 SGDLS and CDR2 YYNGEE come from the germline V gene. CDR3 residues: CASSVGSEGAYEQYF. CDR3 DNA sequence: TGTGCCAGCAGCGTAGGGTCCGAGGGGGCCTACGAGCAGTACTTC. The entire variable domain, with the rest obtained from reference TRBV9 and TRBJ2-7, is as follows: DSGVTQTPKHLITATGQRVTLRCSPRSGDLSVYWYQQSLDQGLQFLIQYYNGEERAKGNILERFSAQQFPDLHSELNLSSLELGDSALYFCASSVGSEGAYEQYFGPGTRLTVT.

The chain has TRBV28 and TRBJ1-1, with a weak D call TRBD1 (5 bases). The germline V and J ends were trimmed by 3 bases and 0 bases, with 8 bases remaining between them. The CDR3 loop spans 14 amino acids. Germline V gene data show CDR1 as MDHEN and CDR2 as SYDVKM. The CDR3 nucleotides read TGTGCCAGCAGTTTCGGGGACCTGAACACTGAAGCTTTCTTT. Protein product: CASSFGDLNTEAFF. The full variable domain, in which reference TRBV28 and TRBJ1-1 provide the parts outside the CDR3, is DVKVTQSSRYLVKRTGEKVFLECVQDMDHENMFWYRQDPGLGLRLIYFSYDVKMKEKGDIPEGYSVSREKKERFSLILESASTNQTSMYLCASSFGDLNTEAFFGQGTRLTVV.

The genes are TRBV6-5 and TRBJ2-2, with 9 nucleotides matching TRBD2. There are 15 residues in the CDR3. Looked up from germline, CDR1 is MNHEY and CDR2 is SVGAGI. With V trimmed by 2 bases and J by 8 bases, 6 bases remained unmatched. The CDR3 nucleotides read TGTGCCAGCAGTTACGGTTTTAGCGGGAGTGGGGAGCTGTTTTTT. This translates into CASSYGFSGSGELFF.

This rearrangement joins TRBV7-9 to TRBJ2-2, with 11 bases that match TRBD2. With 5 bases clipped from V and 3 bases from J, the junction kept 2 bases outside the gene matches. Germline V CDR1 and CDR2: SEHNR, FQNEAQ (reference sequence). The CDR3 loop spans 15 amino acids. CDR3 sequence reads: CASSQGLADTGELFF. DNA of the CDR3: TGTGCCAGCAGCCAGGGACTAGCGGACACCGGGGAGCTGTTTTTT.

This chain uses TRBV28 with TRBJ2-4; 7 bases are shared with TRBD2. Germline-derived CDR1 and CDR2 are MDHEN and SYDVKM. This CDR3 is 16 amino acids long. V shed 5 bases, J shed 0 bases, and the junction held 7 bases outside the gene matches. The CDR3 DNA reads TGTGCCAGCAGTATCGGACTAGTCCTAGCCAAAAACATTCAGTACTTC. Encoded protein: CASSIGLVLAKNIQYF.

The chain is built from TRBV6-5 and TRBJ2-7; D perhaps matches TRBD1 (6 bases). The CDR3 spans 15 residues. Germline CDR1 is MNHEY and CDR2 is SVGAGI. The germline V and J ends were trimmed by 0 bases and 2 bases, with 11 bases remaining between them. CDR3 region: CASSYSKQGAYEQYF. In DNA, the CDR3 is TGTGCCAGCAGTTACTCTAAACAGGGTGCCTACGAGCAGTACTTC.

The rearrangement uses TRBV18 and TRBJ2-3; 8 bases are a match to TRBD1. Germline V CDR1 and CDR2: KGHSH, LQKENI. This CDR3 has 15 amino acids. V gave up 0 bases and J gave up 3 bases; unmatched junction bases: 2. The chain's CDR3 is CASSPPGQGTDTQYF. The CDR3 DNA is TGTGCCAGCTCACCACCCGGACAGGGTACAGATACGCAGTATTTT. The full variable domain, its missing parts supplied by reference TRBV18 and TRBJ2-3, is NAGVMQNPRHLVRRRGQEARLRCSPMKGHSHVYWYRQLPEEGLKFMVYLQKENIIDESGMPKERFSAEFPKEGPSILRIQQVVRGDSAAYFCASSPPGQGTDTQYFGPGTRLTVL.

Points on this clone: One end of the junction does not line up with germline, which may come from a read error. The chain has TRBV4-3 and TRBJ1-4; D gene unclear. CDR3 length equals 15 residues. The germline gives CDR1 LGHNA, CDR2 YSLEER. The CDR3 coding sequence is TGCGCCAGCAGCAAAGACCCTGCAACTAATGAAAAACTGTTTTTT. Amino acid sequence: CASSKDPATNEKLFF.

The chain carries TRBV4-3 and TRBJ1-2; D is perhaps TRBD1 (5 bases). Germline V gene data show CDR1 as LGHNA and CDR2 as YSLEER. Trimming pared 3 bases from V and 11 bases from J, leaving 16 bases between. The CDR3 consists of 13 residues. CDR3 loop: CASSHRDPGSYTF. The CDR3 bases are TGCGCCAGCAGCCACAGAGATCCAGGGTCGTACACCTTC.

The rearrangement links TRBV7-2 to TRBJ2-7, with no clear D. CDR1 is SGHTA, CDR2 FQGNSA, per germline. There are 13 residues in the CDR3. Deletions cut 3 bases from V and 6 bases from J, with 12 bases between. The CDR3, as DNA: TGTGCCAGCAGCTTCGGACCCATCGTCGAGCAGTACTTC. Its protein is CASSFGPIVEQYF.

The rearrangement links TRBV9 to TRBJ1-2; 10 bases line up with TRBD1. The germline V gene encodes CDR1 SGDLS and CDR2 YYNGEE. V lost 0 bases, J lost 2 bases, and 1 base stayed unmatched. This CDR3 has 15 amino acids. CDR3 nucleotide sequence: TGTGCCAGCAGCGTAGTGACAGGGGGCAACTATGGCTACACCTTC. This codes for CASSVVTGGNYGYTF.

This sequence joins TRBV28 and TRBJ2-3; 7 bases fit TRBD1. Germline CDR1 MDHEN, CDR2 SYDVKM. Trimming cost V 2 bases and J 4 bases; bases outside gene matches: 6. This CDR3 has 15 amino acids. CDR3 loop: CASSLLPTGSDTQYF. CDR3 nucleotides: TGTGCCAGCAGTTTACTACCGACAGGGTCAGATACGCAGTATTTT.